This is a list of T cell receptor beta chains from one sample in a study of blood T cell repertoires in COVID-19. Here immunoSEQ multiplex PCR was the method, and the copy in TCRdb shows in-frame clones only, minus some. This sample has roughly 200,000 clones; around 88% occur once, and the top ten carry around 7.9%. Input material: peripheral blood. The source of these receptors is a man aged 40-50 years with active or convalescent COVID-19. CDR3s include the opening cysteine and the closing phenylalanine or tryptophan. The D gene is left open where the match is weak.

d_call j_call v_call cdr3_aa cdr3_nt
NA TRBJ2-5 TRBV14 CASSQLGLVQETQYF TGTGCCAGCAGCCAACTGGGTCTAGTCCAAGAGACCCAGTACTTC
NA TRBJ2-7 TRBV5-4 CASSLRGTYEQYF TGTGCCAGCAGCTTGAGAGGTACCTACGAGCAGTACTTC
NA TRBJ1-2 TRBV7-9 CASSLATPNYGYTF TGTGCCAGCAGCTTAGCGACACCTAACTATGGCTACACCTTC
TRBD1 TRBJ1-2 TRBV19 CASSIRDRGGGYTF TGTGCCAGTAGTATCCGAGACAGGGGAGGGGGCTACACCTTC
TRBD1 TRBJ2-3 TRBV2 CASTPGQGADTQYF TGTGCCAGCACCCCAGGACAGGGCGCAGATACGCAGTATTTT
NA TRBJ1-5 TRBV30 CAWSTGISNQPQHF TGTGCCTGGAGTACCGGTATTAGCAATCAGCCCCAGCATTTT
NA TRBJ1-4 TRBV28 CASTLRGEKLFF TGTGCCAGCACGTTACGGGGTGAAAAACTGTTTTTT
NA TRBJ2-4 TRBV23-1 CASSPWTVLAKNIQYF TGCGCCAGCAGTCCATGGACAGTTCTAGCCAAAAACATTCAGTACTTC
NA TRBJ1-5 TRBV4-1 CASSQEGLWGPQHF TGCGCCAGCAGTCAAGAGGGGCTCTGGGGGCCCCAGCATTTT
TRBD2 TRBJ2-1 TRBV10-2 CASTLAGDGNEQFF TGCGCCAGCACTTTAGCGGGAGATGGCAATGAGCAGTTCTTC
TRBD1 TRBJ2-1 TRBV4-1 CASSQDRGTGALDEQFF TGCGCCAGCAGCCAAGATAGGGGGACAGGGGCCTTGGATGAGCAGTTCTTC
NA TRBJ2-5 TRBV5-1 CASRLRREAGETQYF TGCGCCAGCAGACTTCGGAGGGAGGCAGGAGAGACCCAGTACTTC
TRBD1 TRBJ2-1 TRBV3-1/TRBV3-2 CASSQEPGGDEQFF TGTGCCAGCAGCCAAGAACCAGGGGGAGATGAGCAGTTCTTC
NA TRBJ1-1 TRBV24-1 CATSDPGSTEAFF TGTGCCACCAGTGACCCAGGGTCCACTGAAGCTTTCTTT
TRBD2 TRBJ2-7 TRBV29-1 CSVDLAGAGEQYF TGCAGCGTTGATCTTGCGGGAGCGGGCGAGCAGTACTTC